This TCR beta chain emerged from a study of shared clonotypes between healthy human individuals. On the study more broadly: The donors, a couple of women and three men, were aged 18 to 49.

CD45RO-negative CD8 cells positively selected for CCR7 made up the naive population, which excluded terminally differentiated effector memory CD45RA+ cells. Germline V lookup: CDR1 GTSNPN, CDR2 SVGIG (reference sequence). This CDR3 spans 15 amino acids. Clones were read by immunoSEQ multiplex PCR, and TCRdb kept only the in-frame ones, dropping some. The sample records about 590,000 clones, nearly 97% being singletons. The sequence came from a woman aged 30 to 39 in good health. The sample comprised naive CD8+ T cells sorted from blood. The rearrangement joins TRBV30 to TRBJ2-5, with 8 positions matching TRBD1. The DNA end favors TRBJ2-7, so the J call may be wrong. The CDR3 here is CAWRGDRGGSYEQYF. The DNA for the CDR3 is TGTGCCTGGAGGGGAGACAGGGGAGGCTCCTACGAGCAGTACTTC.